Presented here are 7 T cell receptor beta chains from one specimen sequenced in a study of T cell changes during pregnancy in multiple sclerosis. Assay used: immunoSEQ multiplex PCR; TCRdb lists only in-frame clones, some missing. This sample carries 85,000 to 130,000 clones, roughly nine tenths of them seen once, and the ten largest clones take over 1.5%. The starting material was peripheral blood, obtained before pregnancy. The receptors were sampled from a female donor with multiple sclerosis, enrolled in a pregnancy study.

The CDR3 DNA is TGCGCCAGCAGCTTTTTGAGTCGCGCTAATGAAAAACTGTTTTTT. It specifies CASSFLSRANEKLFF. The chain recombines TRBV5-1 with TRBJ1-4; D is undetermined. The CDR3 consists of 15 residues. Germline V gives CDR1 SGHRS, CDR2 YFSETQ. V lost 2 bases and J lost 3, with 11 bases in between.

The DNA for the CDR3 is TGTGCCAGCAGCTCCGACAGGGGGCCTATCGACACTGAAGCTTTCTTT. Translating gives CASSSDRGPIDTEAFF. The chain links TRBV5-4 to TRBJ1-1; 10 nucleotides match TRBD1. V lost 3 bases and J lost 3; bases outside the gene matches: 8. The germline V gene has CDR1 SGHNT and CDR2 YYREEE (reference sequence). This CDR3 is 16 amino acids long.

This sequence joins TRBV5-4 and TRBJ1-2; 7 bases match TRBD1. This CDR3 region has 13 residues. Germline lookup yields CDR1 SGHNT and CDR2 YYREEE (reference sequence). V was pared by 4 bases and J by 2 bases, with 2 bases of the junction left unmatched. CDR3 nucleotides: TGTGCCAGCAGCGCGGGACAGAACTATGGCTACACCTTC. Residues: CASSAGQNYGYTF. The entire variable domain, with the rest obtained from reference TRBV5-4 and TRBJ1-2, is as follows: ETGVTQSPTHLIKTRGQQVTLRCSSQSGHNTVSWYQQALGQGPQFIFQYYREEENGRGNFPPRFSGLQFPNYSSELNVNALELDDSALYLCASSAGQNYGYTFGSGTRLTVV.

The rearrangement links TRBV4-1 to TRBJ2-2, with 13 bases fitting TRBD2. Germline V gives CDR1 MGHRA, CDR2 YSYEKL. The CDR3 sequence is 17 residues long. V was clipped by 4 bases and J by 6 bases; unmatched bases: 8. Written as DNA, the CDR3 is TGCGCCAGCAGCCCAATCGGACTAGCGGGAGCAGCCGGGGAGCTGTTTTTT. Its translation: CASSPIGLAGAAGELFF.

The chain carries TRBV18 and TRBJ2-7; D gene uncertain. Germline loops: CDR1 KGHSH, CDR2 LQKENI. The CDR3 loop spans 15 amino acids. V lost 4 bases and J lost 2, with 15 bases in between. This chain's CDR3 is CASSLDEASTYEQYF. Written as DNA, the CDR3 is TGTGCCAGCTCACTTGATGAGGCCTCCACCTACGAGCAGTACTTC.

This chain joins TRBV2 and TRBJ2-2; 8 positions match TRBD2. This CDR3 is 15 amino acids long. Losses at the gene ends were 4 bases for V and 4 bases for J; bases not matched to a gene: 5. The germline V gene encodes CDR1 SNHLY and CDR2 FYNNEI. The DNA for the CDR3 is TGTGCCAGCAGTGCCCGGGGGGGTCTCACCGGGGAGCTGTTTTTT. Translation: CASSARGGLTGELFF.

Comments on this clone: One junction end disagrees with the germline gene, perhaps due to a read error. The chain uses TRBV7-7 and TRBJ2-2, with D uncertain. CDR1 is SSHAT and CDR2 is FNYEAQ in the germline V gene (reference sequence). The CDR3 is 13 residues long. The CDR3 loop is CASSLGLAAELFF. The CDR3 DNA is TGTGCTAGCAGCTTAGGGCTTGCGGCGGAGCTGTTTTTT.